Listed below are T cell receptor beta chains from one sample, sequenced in a study of human T cells and chemical hapten exposure. TCRdb re-called the RACE reads with MiXCR, one entry per CDR3 protein. The data show some 71,000 distinct CDR3 sequences, more than 9.5% seen once. The sample in question was whole blood, obtained in connection with sensitization to the hapten diphenylcyclopropenone (DPC). All receptors come from a woman between 45 and 60 years old with alopecia areata. Some clones in this sample may be carry-over from other donors' samples. Each CDR3 is given with its conserved first and last residue. The D gene is left open where the match is weak. Rows give clone size only sometimes, using once, few, many, or a class for an expanded clone.

NA TRBJ1-1 TRBV20-1 few TGCAGTGCTAGAGATTCGAGAGTCTCTGAAGCTTTCTTT CSARDSRVSEAFF
NA TRBJ2-5 TRBV5-5 NA TGTGCCAGCAGCCCTTACGCGGGTATCGAGACCCAGTACTTC CASSPYAGIETQYF
NA TRBJ1-1 TRBV7-9 few TGTGCCAGCAGCTTATCGGGACGGAGCAGGAAAGAAGCTTTCTTT CASSLSGRSRKEAFF
TRBD1 TRBJ2-7 TRBV6-2/TRBV6-3 many TGTGCCAGCAGTTACAGGGGGACAGGGTACATCAACGAGCAGTACTTC CASSYRGTGYINEQYF
NA TRBJ1-1 TRBV2 many TGTGCCAGCCGTGAGACAGGTTTAATGAACACTGAAGCTTTCTTT CASRETGLMNTEAFF
TRBD2 TRBJ2-1 TRBV4-3 NA TGCGCCAGCAGCCAGCACCTAGCGGGGGCCTACAATGAGCAGTTCTTC CASSQHLAGAYNEQFF
TRBD1 TRBJ1-4 TRBV4-1 many TGCGCCAGCAGCCAAGTTTGGGACAGACGGGAAAAACTGTTTTTT CASSQVWDRREKLFF
NA TRBJ2-3 TRBV6-5 NA TGTGCCAGCAGTGGGGGAGTTCGATATACGCAGTATTTT CASSGGVRYTQYF
TRBD2 TRBJ2-7 TRBV5-1 NA TGCGCCAGCAGGGAGGAAGCGGGATCCTCCCACAAGCAGTACTTC CASREEAGSSHKQYF
NA TRBJ2-2 TRBV7-9 NA TGTGCCCCCGGCCCCGCGAACACCGGGGAGCTGTTTTTT CAPGPANTGELFF
NA TRBJ1-2 TRBV5-1 NA TGCGCCAGCGAAGGACCCCATGGCTACACCTTC CASEGPHGYTF
NA TRBJ2-5 TRBV5-1 NA TGCGCCAGCAGCTTTAACAACCTCCAAGAGACCCAGTACTTC CASSFNNLQETQYF
NA TRBJ1-5 TRBV24-1 NA TGTGCCACCAGTGACCCCAATCAGCCCCAGCATTTT CATSDPNQPQHF
NA TRBJ2-1 TRBV6-6 many TGTGCCAGCAGTTACTCTGGGGGGGCGAGAGACAATGAGCAGTTCTTC CASSYSGGARDNEQFF
TRBD1 TRBJ2-1 TRBV5-1 NA TGCGCCAGCAGCTCCCCCCCGGGACAGGAGTTCTTC CASSSPPGQEFF
NA TRBJ2-3 TRBV12-5 many TGTGCTAGTGGTTCCCGCACAGATACGCAGTATTTT CASGSRTDTQYF
NA TRBJ2-1 TRBV12-3/TRBV12-4 NA TGTGCCAGCAGTTTGGTGGGGGCTTACAATGAGCAGTTCTTC CASSLVGAYNEQFF
NA TRBJ2-3 TRBV20-1 NA TGCAGTGCTCCATTCCTCCCGGAGGCGGTTAAAGATACGCAGTATTTT CSAPFLPEAVKDTQYF
NA TRBJ2-6 TRBV5-5 many TGTGCCAGCAGCTTGGTCCCAGGGACTGGGGCCAACGTCCTGACTTTC CASSLVPGTGANVLTF
NA TRBJ1-1 TRBV6-2/TRBV6-3 many TGTGCCAGCAGTTACGAGGCTGGGAGATTGAACACTGAAGCTTTCTTT CASSYEAGRLNTEAFF
TRBD1 TRBJ1-2 TRBV7-2 many TGTGCCAGCAGCCGGGACAGGGGGGACTATGGCTACACCTTC CASSRDRGDYGYTF
TRBD1 TRBJ1-2 TRBV28 few TGTGCCAGCAGTTTAGGGACAGACTATGGCTACACCTTC CASSLGTDYGYTF